The subject of this entry is one T cell receptor beta chain. Trimming cost V 5 bases and J 7 bases; bases outside gene matches: 2. The CDR3 covers 13 residues. The data were produced by immunoSEQ multiplex PCR, yet TCRdb's version contains in-frame clones alone and is incomplete. The sample lists hundreds of thousands of clones, roughly 87% occurring once. Recruits, aged about 18 to 90 years, lived in some 25 US areas. This specimen belongs to a study of blood T cell repertoires in COVID-19. The material sequenced was PBMCs or T cells enriched from blood (not recorded which). The chain recombines TRBV12-3 or TRBV12-4 with TRBJ1-4; 9 bases map to TRBD1. This clonotype originated in a woman between 25 and 40 years old with acute COVID-19. The CDR3 is CASSTGGREKLFF. The CDR3 bases are TGTGCCAGCAGTACAGGGGGCCGTGAAAAACTGTTTTTT.